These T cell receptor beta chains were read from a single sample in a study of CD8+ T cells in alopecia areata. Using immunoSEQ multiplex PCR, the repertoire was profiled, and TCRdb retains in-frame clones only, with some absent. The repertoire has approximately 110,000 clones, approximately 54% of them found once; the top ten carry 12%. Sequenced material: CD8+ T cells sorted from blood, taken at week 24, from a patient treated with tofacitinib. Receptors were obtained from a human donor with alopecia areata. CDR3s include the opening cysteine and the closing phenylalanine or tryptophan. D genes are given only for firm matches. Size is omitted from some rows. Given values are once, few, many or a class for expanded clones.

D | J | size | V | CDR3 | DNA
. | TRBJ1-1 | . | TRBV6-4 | CAIRSNTEAFF | TGTGCCATCAGGTCGAACACTGAAGCTTTCTTT
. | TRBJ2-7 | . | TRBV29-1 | CSVSGGQNSYEQYF | TGCAGCGTTTCCGGGGGACAAAATAGCTACGAGCAGTACTTC
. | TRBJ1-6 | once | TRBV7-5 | CARSLVWYKCKGSPLHF | .
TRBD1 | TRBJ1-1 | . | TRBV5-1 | CASRDRGPMNTEAFF | TGCGCCAGCCGTGACAGGGGGCCCATGAACACTGAAGCTTTCTTT
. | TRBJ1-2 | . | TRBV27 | CASSMTDRNYGYTF | TGTGCCAGCAGTATGACAGATCGAAACTATGGCTACACCTTC
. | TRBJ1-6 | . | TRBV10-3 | CAISEETVYNSPLHF | TGTGCCATCAGTGAGGAGACAGTCTATAATTCACCCCTCCACTTT
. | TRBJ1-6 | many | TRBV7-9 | CASSLGLMIDNSPLHF | TGTGCCAGCAGCTTGGGGTTGATGATCGATAATTCACCCCTCCACTTT
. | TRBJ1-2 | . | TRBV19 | CASSSLGYGYTF | TGTGCCAGTAGCAGCTTAGGGTATGGCTACACCTTC
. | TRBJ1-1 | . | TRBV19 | CASSIDAGENTEAFF | TGTGCCAGTAGTATAGATGCAGGCGAGAACACTGAAGCTTTCTTT
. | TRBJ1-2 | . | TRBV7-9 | CASSSDGALGYTF | TGTGCCAGCAGCTCCGACGGGGCTCTCGGCTACACCTTC
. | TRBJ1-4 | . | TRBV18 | CASSPTFGQRGDEKLFF | TGTGCCAGCTCACCGACCTTTGGACAGCGCGGTGATGAAAAACTGTTTTTT
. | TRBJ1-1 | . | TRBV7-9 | CASSPDTNTEAFF | TGTGCCAGCAGCCCCGACACGAACACTGAAGCTTTCTTT
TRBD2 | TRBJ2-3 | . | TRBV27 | CASSHGLAGGRIGTDTQYF | TGTGCCAGCAGTCATGGACTAGCGGGGGGGCGGATCGGCACAGATACGCAGTATTTT
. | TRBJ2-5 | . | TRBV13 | CASSLTEEQETQYF | TGTGCCAGCAGCTTGACAGAAGAACAAGAGACCCAGTACTTC
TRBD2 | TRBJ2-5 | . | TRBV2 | CASSEFDSGGARETQYF | TGTGCCAGCAGTGAATTTGATAGCGGGGGGGCCAGGGAGACCCAGTACTTC
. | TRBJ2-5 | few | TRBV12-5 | CASGPWDPGRETQYF | TGTGCTAGTGGTCCATGGGACCCGGGACGGGAGACCCAGTACTTC
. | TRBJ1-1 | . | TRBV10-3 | CAISENTEAFF | TGTGCCATCAGTGAGAACACTGAAGCTTTCTTT
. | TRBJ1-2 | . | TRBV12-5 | CASGFTLARGVNYGYTF | TGTGCTAGTGGTTTCACCTTGGCTAGGGGCGTCAACTATGGCTACACCTTC
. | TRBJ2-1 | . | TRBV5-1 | CASSMWMYNEQFF | TGCGCCAGCAGCATGTGGATGTACAATGAGCAGTTCTTC
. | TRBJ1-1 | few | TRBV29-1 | CSVGGYTEAFF | TGCAGCGTTGGGGGCTACACTGAAGCTTTCTTT
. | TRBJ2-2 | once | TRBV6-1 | CASSSDRWNTGELFF | TGTGCCAGCAGTTCGGACAGATGGAACACCGGGGAGCTGTTTTTT
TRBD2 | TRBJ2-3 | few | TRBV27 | CASSLIVAGALDQYF | TGTGCCAGCAGTTTAATTGTAGCGGGGGCCCTGGATCAGTATTTT
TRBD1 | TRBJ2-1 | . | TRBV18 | CASSGPGQLMNEQFF | TGTGCCAGCTCAGGACCGGGACAGCTAATGAATGAGCAGTTCTTC
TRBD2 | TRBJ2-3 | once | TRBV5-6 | CASSLPSGGFRTDTQYF | TGTGCCAGCAGCTTGCCCAGCGGGGGTTTCCGCACAGATACGCAGTATTTT
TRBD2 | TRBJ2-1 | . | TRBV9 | CASSPLGRGENEQFF | TGTGCCAGCAGCCCTCTGGGGCGGGGGGAAAATGAGCAGTTCTTC
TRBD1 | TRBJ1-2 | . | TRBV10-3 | CAIGTGQGGYGYTF | TGTGCCATCGGGACGGGACAGGGAGGTTATGGCTACACCTTC
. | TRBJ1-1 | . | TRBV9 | CASSSRTDTEAFF | TGTGCCAGCAGCTCTCGGACCGACACTGAAGCTTTCTTT
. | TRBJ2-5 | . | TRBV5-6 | CASSGRGGETQYF | TGTGCCAGCAGCGGCAGGGGAGGTGAGACCCAGTACTTC